This T cell receptor beta chain was sequenced for a study of blood T cells in healthy people across ages. Sample-barcoded 5' priming and a J-beta primer mix drove a second PCR of about 6 to 12 cycles. MiXCR, applied by TCRdb to the 5' RACE reads, yields one record per CDR3 protein. This sample has hundreds of thousands of distinct CDR3 sequences, with roughly three fifths found just once. CDR3 size: 13 residues. Per germline, CDR1 SGHTA and CDR2 FQGNSA. V lost 5 bases to trimming and J lost 10 bases; unmatched junction nucleotides: 6. Study observations and caveats: Nothing was known about donor CMV status, and this possibly confounded expanded clonotype changes.

Notes on this clonotype: The target antigen is unknown.

The individuals who served as donors were healthy Caucasians living in Russia, aged roughly 6 to 100. The sequenced sample was blood. This chain joins TRBV7-2 and TRBJ2-1; 9 positions agree with TRBD2. The sequence derives from a man between 60 and 75 years old in good health. This CDR3 reads CASSNRLADEQFF. The CDR3 DNA is TGTGCCAGCAGCAACCGACTAGCGGACGAGCAGTTCTTC.